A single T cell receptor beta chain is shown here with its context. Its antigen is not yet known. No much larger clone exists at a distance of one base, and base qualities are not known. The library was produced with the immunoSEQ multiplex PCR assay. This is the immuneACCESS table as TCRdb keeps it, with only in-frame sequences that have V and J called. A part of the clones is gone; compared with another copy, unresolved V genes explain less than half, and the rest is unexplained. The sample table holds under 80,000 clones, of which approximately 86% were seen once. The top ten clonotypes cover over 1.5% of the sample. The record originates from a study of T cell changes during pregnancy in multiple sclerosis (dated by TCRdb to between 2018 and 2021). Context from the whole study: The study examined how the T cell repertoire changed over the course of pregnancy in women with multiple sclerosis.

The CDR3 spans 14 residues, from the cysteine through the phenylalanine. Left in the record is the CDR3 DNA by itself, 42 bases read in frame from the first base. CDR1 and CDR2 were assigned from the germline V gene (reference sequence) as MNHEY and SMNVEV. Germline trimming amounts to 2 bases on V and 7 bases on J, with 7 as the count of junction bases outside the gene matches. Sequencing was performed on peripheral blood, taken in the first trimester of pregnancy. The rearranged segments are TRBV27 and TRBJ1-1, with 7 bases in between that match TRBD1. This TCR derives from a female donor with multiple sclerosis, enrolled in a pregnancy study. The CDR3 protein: CASSLTPQGYEAFF. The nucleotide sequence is TGTGCCAGCAGTTTAACCCCACAGGGGTATGAAGCTTTCTTT.